This T cell receptor (beta chain) was obtained from a study of identical twins. Study results and caveats: Rather than following the same donors, the conclusions depended on cross-sectional statistical analysis. Because invariant MAIT and iNKT cells could be present, zero-insertion analyses could be partly confounded.

This clonotype was found a few times. What it binds is unknown. Template switching supplied a universal primer site; unique molecular identifiers were carried on the cDNA. TCRdb processed the 5' RACE reads anew with MiXCR; each CDR3 protein has one entry. The sample lists 300,000 to 400,000 distinct CDR3 sequences, about 9% occurring once. V dropped 2 bases and J dropped 9; count of bases not matched to a gene: 9. This CDR3 region has 15 residues. The V gene's germline CDR1 is SGHRS and CDR2 YFSETQ. Sequencing input: naive T cells sorted from blood. The chain links TRBV5-1 to TRBJ2-1; 9 bases agree with TRBD2. The receptor comes from a woman in her forties or fifties in good health. CDR3 sequence (DNA): TGCGCCAGCAGCTTTGTAGCGGGAGTAGGTGGTGAGCAGTTCTTC. Residues: CASSFVAGVGGEQFF.